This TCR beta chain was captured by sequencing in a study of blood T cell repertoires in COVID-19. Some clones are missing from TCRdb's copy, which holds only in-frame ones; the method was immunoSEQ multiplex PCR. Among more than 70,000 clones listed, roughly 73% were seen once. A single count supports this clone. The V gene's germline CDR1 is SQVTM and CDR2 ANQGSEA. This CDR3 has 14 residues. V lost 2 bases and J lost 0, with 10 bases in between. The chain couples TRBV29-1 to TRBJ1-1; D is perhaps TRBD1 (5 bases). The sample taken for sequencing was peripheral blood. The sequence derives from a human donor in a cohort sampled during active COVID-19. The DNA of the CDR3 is TGCAGCGTTGAAATAGGGGTGATGAACACTGAAGCTTTCTTT. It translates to CSVEIGVMNTEAFF.